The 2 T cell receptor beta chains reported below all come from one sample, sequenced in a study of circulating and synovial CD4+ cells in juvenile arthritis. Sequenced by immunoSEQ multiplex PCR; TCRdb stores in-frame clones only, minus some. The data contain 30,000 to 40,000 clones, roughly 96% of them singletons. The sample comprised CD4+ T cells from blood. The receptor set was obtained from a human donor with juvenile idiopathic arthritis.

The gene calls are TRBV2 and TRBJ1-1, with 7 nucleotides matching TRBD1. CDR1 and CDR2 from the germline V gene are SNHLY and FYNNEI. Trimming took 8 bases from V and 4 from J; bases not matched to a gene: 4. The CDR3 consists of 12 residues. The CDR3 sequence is CASRQGLTEAFF. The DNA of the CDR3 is TGTGCCAGCCGACAGGGTCTCACTGAAGCTTTCTTT.

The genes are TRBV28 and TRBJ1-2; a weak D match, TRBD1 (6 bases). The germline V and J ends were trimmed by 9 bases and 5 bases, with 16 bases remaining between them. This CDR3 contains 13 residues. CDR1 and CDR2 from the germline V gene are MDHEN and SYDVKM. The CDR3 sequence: CASRKTGGYGYTF. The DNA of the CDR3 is TGTGCCAGTCGGAAGACAGGCGGTTATGGCTACACCTTC.